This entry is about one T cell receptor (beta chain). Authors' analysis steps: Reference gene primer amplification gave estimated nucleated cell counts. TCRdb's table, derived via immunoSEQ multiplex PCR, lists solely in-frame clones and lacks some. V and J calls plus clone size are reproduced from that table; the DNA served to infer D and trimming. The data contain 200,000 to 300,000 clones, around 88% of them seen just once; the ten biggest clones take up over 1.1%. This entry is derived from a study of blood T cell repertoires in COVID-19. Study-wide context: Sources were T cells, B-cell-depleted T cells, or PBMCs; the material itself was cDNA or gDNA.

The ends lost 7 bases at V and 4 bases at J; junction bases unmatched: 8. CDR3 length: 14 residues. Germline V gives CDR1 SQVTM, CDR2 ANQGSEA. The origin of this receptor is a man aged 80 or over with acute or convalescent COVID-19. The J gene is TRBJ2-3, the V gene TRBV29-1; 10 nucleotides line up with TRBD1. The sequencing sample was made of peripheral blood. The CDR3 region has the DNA TGCAGCGCCACTCCGGGACAGGGGTCAGATACGCAGTATTTT. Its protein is CSATPGQGSDTQYF.